This T cell receptor (beta chain) was sequenced during a study of blood T cell repertoires in COVID-19 (dated by TCRdb to the early 2020s). For the wider study: Collaborator samples came from the United States, Italy and Spain and covered acute and convalescent phases of COVID-19. The material from the prospective study consisted of cDNA or gDNA derived from T cells, B-cell-depleted T cells, or PBMCs. Deeply sampled blood TCRbeta repertoires from subjects exposed to, actively infected with, or recovered from COVID-19 were included in the dataset. The repertoires were released in a freely available public database intended as a resource for research on the immune response to SARS-CoV-2. Samples came from the ongoing ImmuneRACE study (first 160 participants) plus 1,254 subjects from 6 global collaborators. Sample metadata almost always included a de-identified subject ID, COVID-19 status, age in years and sex. Where available, HLA class I and class II types were taken from metadata supplied by the sample provider and were not determined by assay-based typing.

Another Seattle source contributed samples from volunteer blood donors who had recovered from COVID-19. Whole blood was collected in K2EDTA tubes by collaborating institutions according to the institutions' own protocols. Collaborator samples were shipped for TCRbeta analysis as frozen whole blood, isolated PBMCs, or DNA extracted from either sample type. The research as a whole found: The amount of clinical and demographic metadata varied by source and participant and was provided uncurated.

Of note for this clone: Its antigen is not yet known. Per-base quality was not reported, and no clone a single base away is much larger than it.

Including the terminal cysteine and phenylalanine, the CDR3 comprises 15 residues. Only CDR3 DNA remains: 45 bases, in frame from the first base. The trim is 6 bases for V and 0 bases for J, with a gap of 12 bases between the germline ends. CDR1 MNHEY and CDR2 SVGAGI are derived from the germline V gene. TCRbeta CDR3 regions were amplified from genomic DNA by means of the immunoSEQ Assay, a bias-controlled multiplex PCR. The source study handled its data this way. The number of nucleated cells in each sample was estimated from the amplification of reference gene primers within the assay. Sequence reads were collapsed and filtered to measure the absolute abundance of every unique TCRbeta CDR3 rearrangement. For each sample, productive Simpson clonality was calculated as the square root of Simpson's diversity index across productive rearrangements. Not all clones reach the TCRdb copy of this immuneACCESS table, which keeps in-frame sequences only. Checked studies attribute under half of the gap to unresolved V genes and leave the rest unexplained. From that table come the V and J calls and clone size; the DNA was used to work out D and trimming. The sample table shows roughly 260,000 clones, and over 75% are seen once. The ten largest clones capture around 2.2% of the sample.

The chain employs TRBV6-5 and TRBJ2-1, and the D gene may be TRBD2, 6 bases matching. This TCR derives from a woman aged 40 to 50 who had recovered from COVID-19. The sample was peripheral blood. The DNA is TGTGCCAGCAGCCCCCGCGGGGACTCCTACAATGAGCAGTTCTTC. Its protein product is CASSPRGDSYNEQFF.